This TCR beta chain was identified during a study of beta chain features in type 1 diabetes. For the study at large: Summed over all samples, the examined sorted cells came to 107,917,701.

This clone appeared a few times. As yet, its antigen is unknown. As every portion of the isolated RNA was reverse transcribed, the sequencing read expressed TCRB transcripts. Method: immunoSEQ multiplex PCR; TCRdb's copy keeps in-frame clones and lacks some. Of hundreds of thousands of clones listed, 11% to 15% are singletons. Notes on the study in general: Moderate yet significant TCRB CDR3 shortening was seen in Type 1 diabetes patients in all four CD4+ subsets. Patients' naive, central memory and regulatory TCRB repertoires appeared more alike than those of healthy donors. Individuals with type 1 diabetes displayed fewer insertions and more deletions at VDJ junctions.

The V segment lost 4 bases and the J segment 4 bases; nucleotides outside the gene matches: 4. Germline lookup yields CDR1 LNHDA and CDR2 SQIVND (reference sequence). This CDR3 contains 15 residues. The source of this sequence is a man younger than 35 with type 1 diabetes. The chain links TRBV19 to TRBJ2-6; TRBD1 matches at 7 bases. Sequences were obtained from naive CD4+ T cells from blood. CDR3 sequence (DNA): TGTGCCAGTAGTAACAGGGGAGCAGGGGCCAACGTCCTGACTTTC. Its translation is CASSNRGAGANVLTF.